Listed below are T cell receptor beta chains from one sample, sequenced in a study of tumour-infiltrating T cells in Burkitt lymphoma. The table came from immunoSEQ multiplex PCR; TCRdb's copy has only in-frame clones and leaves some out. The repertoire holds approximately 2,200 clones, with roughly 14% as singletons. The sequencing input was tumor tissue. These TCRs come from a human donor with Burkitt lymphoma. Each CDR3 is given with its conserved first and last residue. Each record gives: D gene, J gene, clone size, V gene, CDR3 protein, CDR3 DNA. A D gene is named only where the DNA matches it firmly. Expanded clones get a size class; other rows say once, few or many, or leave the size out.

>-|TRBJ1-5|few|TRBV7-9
CASSLGQNQPQHF
TGTGCCAGCAGCTTAGGCCAGAATCAGCCCCAGCATTTT
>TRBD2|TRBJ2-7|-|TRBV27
CASSLLTSGRTREQYF
TGTGCCAGCAGTCTACTCACTAGCGGGAGAACTCGGGAGCAGTACTTC
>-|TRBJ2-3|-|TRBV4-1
CASSPSPADTQYF
TGCGCCAGCAGCCCTAGTCCAGCAGATACGCAGTATTTT
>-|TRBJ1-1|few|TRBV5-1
CASSPGHLDWGGTEAFF
TGCGCCAGCAGCCCCGGACACCTCGATTGGGGTGGCACTGAAGCTTTCTTT
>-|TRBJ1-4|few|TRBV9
CASSIMQGPNEKLFF
TGTGCCAGCAGCATTATGCAGGGCCCTAATGAAAAACTGTTTTTT
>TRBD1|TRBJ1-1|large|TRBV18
CASSPQEGARGTEAFF
TGTGCCAGCTCACCACAAGAGGGGGCGCGGGGCACTGAAGCTTTCTTT
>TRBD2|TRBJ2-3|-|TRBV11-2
CASSLDYSGGSTDTQYF
TGTGCCAGCAGCTTAGATTACAGCGGGGGGTCCACAGATACGCAGTATTTT
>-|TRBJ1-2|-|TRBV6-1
CASSERGYGYTF
TGTGCCAGCAGTGAAAGGGGGTACGGCTACACCTTC
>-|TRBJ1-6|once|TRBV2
CASMTDNNSPLHF
TGTGCCAGCATGACAGACAATAATTCACCCCTCCACTTT
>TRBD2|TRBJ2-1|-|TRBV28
CASGAAGLWANNEQFF
TGTGCCAGCGGGGCAGCGGGATTGTGGGCTAACAATGAGCAGTTCTTC
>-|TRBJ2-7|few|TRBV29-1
CSVKGSGYEQYF
TGCAGCGTTAAAGGGAGTGGCTACGAGCAGTACTTC
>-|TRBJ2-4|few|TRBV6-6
CASRKDPGINIQYF
TGTGCCAGCAGAAAGGACCCGGGCATAAACATTCAGTACTTC
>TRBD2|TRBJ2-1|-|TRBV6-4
CASREGTSGSNEQFF
TGTGCCAGCCGAGAAGGGACTAGCGGGAGCAATGAGCAGTTCTTC
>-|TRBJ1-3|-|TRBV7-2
CASSLGGISSPDF
TGTGCCAGCAGCTTAGGTGGCATCAGCTCCCCGGATTTT
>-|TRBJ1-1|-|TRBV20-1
CSASGLLAFF
TGCAGTGCTAGTGGCCTTCTAGCTTTCTTT
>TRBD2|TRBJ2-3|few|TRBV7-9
CASSIGTSRDTQYF
TGTGCCAGCAGCATCGGGACTAGCCGGGATACGCAGTATTTT
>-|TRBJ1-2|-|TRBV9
CASNRDANYGYTF
TGTGCCAGCAACAGGGATGCTAACTATGGCTACACCTTC
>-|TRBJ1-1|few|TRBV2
CATLRDMNTEAFF
TGTGCCACGCTCAGGGATATGAACACTGAAGCTTTCTTT
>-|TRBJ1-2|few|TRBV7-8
CASSLELDYGYTF
TGTGCCAGCAGCTTAGAGCTAGACTATGGCTACACCTTC